The sequence of this T cell receptor (beta chain) was determined in a study of T cells in Graves' hyperthyroidism and ophthalmopathy. Study information: Sampling of peripheral blood happened at initial diagnosis, prior to any treatment.

This clonotype was counted ten times or more. Researchers took RNA transcripts and amplified the TCR beta CDR3 regions from them. HTBI primers were employed in a first-round RT-PCR of the TCR CDR3. A single record per CDR3 protein comes from TCRdb applying MiXCR to the multiplex PCR reads. The sample has 150,000 or so distinct CDR3 sequences, approximately 20% seen once. The sequencing input was blood. The sequence came from a woman aged 45-60 years with Graves' hyperthyroidism that later progressed to Graves' ophthalmopathy.

CDR3 in amino acids: CASSFRWQGGGEQYF. As DNA, the CDR3 is TGTGCCAGCAGTTTTAGATGGCAGGGGGGAGGCGAGCAGTACTTC. The chain links TRBV12-3 or TRBV12-4 to TRBJ2-7; D might be TRBD1 (7 bases). Deletions cut 3 bases from V and 6 bases from J, with 18 bases between. This CDR3 comprises 15 residues.